The T cell receptor beta chain under discussion was sequenced for a study of OX40 agonist ivuxolimab in advanced cancers. As for the study in general: Therapy given before enrollment (anti-PD-1, anti-PD-L1 or anti-CTLA-4) was allowed, and 40% to 45% had some. Notes on the study in general: The antigen specificity of the peripheral T cells (those that were expanded) was not determined.

V dropped 0 bases and J dropped 5 bases, with 16 bases sitting between them. Germline V gene sequence: CDR1 SQVTM, CDR2 ANQGSEA. The CDR3 has 15 amino acids. As concerns this clone: Its antigen remains unidentified.

Some clones are missing from TCRdb's copy, which holds only in-frame ones; the method was immunoSEQ multiplex PCR. This sample has about 130,000 clones; about 93% occur once, and the top ten carry about 0.93%. This TCR derives from an adult with an advanced solid tumor such as melanoma, head and neck, liver or kidney cancer. Sample: CD4+ or CD8+ T cells sorted from blood, taken in a trial of the OX40 agonist ivuxolimab. The chain joins TRBV29-1 to TRBJ1-1, with D unresolved. The CDR3 loop reads CSVEDFAPRKTEAFF. In nucleotides, the CDR3 is TGCAGCGTTGAAGATTTTGCCCCAAGGAAGACTGAAGCTTTCTTT.